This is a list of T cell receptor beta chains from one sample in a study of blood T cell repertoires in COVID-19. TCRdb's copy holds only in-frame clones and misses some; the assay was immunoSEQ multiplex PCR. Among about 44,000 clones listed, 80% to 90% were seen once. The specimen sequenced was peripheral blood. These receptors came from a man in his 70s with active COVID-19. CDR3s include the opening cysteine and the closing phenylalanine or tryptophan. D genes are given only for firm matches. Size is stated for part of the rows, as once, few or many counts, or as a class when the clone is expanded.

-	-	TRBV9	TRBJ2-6	CASGAQATGANVLTF	TGTGCCAGCGGGGCACAAGCGACCGGGGCCAACGTCCTGACTTTC
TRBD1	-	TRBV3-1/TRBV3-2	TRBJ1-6	CASSSGTVNSPLHF	TGTGCCAGCAGCTCCGGGACAGTTAATTCACCCCTCCACTTT
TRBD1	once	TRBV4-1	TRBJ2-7	CASSPLQGTYEQYF	TGCGCCAGCAGTCCATTACAGGGGACCTACGAGCAGTACTTC
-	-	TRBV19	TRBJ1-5	CASSIDPVAGSLHF	TGTGCCAGTAGTATAGATCCAGTGGCAGGGTCCCTGCATTTT
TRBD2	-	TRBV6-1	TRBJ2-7	CASSGFSGAYTYEQYF	TGTGCCAGCAGTGGTTTTAGCGGGGCTTACACCTACGAGCAGTACTTC
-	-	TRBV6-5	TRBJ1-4	CASSYRGTNEKLFF	TGTGCCAGCAGTTACAGAGGAACTAATGAAAAACTGTTTTTT
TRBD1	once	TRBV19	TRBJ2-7	CASSIMVVRPGTGGDEQYF	TGTGCCAGTAGTATAATGGTCGTTAGGCCCGGGACAGGGGGCGACGAGCAGTACTTC
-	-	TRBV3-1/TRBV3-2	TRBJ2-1	CASSVDFSSYNEQFF	TGTGCCAGCAGTGTGGACTTTAGCTCCTACAATGAGCAGTTCTTC
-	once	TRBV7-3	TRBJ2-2	CASSLRRTANTGELFF	TGTGCCAGCAGCTTAAGGCGCACAGCGAACACCGGGGAGCTGTTTTTT
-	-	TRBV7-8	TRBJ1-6	CASSLAALNSPLHF	TGTGCCAGCAGCTTAGCTGCCCTAAATTCACCCCTCCACTTT
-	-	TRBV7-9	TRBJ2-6	CASSPVTGANVLTF	TGTGCCAGCAGCCCAGTTACTGGGGCCAACGTCCTGACTTTC
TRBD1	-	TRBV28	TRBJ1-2	CASRTGADGYTF	TGTGCCAGCAGGACAGGGGCGGATGGCTACACCTTC
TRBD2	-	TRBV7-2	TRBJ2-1	CASSLYSGGAYNEQFF	TGTGCCAGCAGTTTATATAGCGGGGGAGCTTACAATGAGCAGTTCTTC
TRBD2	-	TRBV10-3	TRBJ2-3	CATTRGTSGGADTQYF	TGTGCCACGACGCGCGGGACTAGCGGGGGGGCAGATACGCAGTATTTT
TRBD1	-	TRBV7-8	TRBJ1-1	CASSTGQVNTEAFF	TGTGCCAGCAGCACGGGACAGGTGAACACTGAAGCTTTCTTT
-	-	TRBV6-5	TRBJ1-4	CASSYRWSRSEKLFF	TGTGCCAGCAGTTACCGTTGGTCTAGGAGTGAAAAACTGTTTTTT
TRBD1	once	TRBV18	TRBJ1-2	CASSPPAVQGYYGYTF	TGTGCCAGCTCACCACCTGCCGTACAGGGGTACTATGGCTACACCTTC
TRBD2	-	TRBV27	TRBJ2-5	CASSSGGFSETQYF	TGTGCCAGCAGCAGCGGGGGGTTTAGTGAGACCCAGTACTTC
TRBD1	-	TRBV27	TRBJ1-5	CASSSRGLSNQPQHF	TGTGCCAGCAGTTCCAGGGGGCTTAGCAATCAGCCCCAGCATTTT
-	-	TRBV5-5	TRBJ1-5	CASSLGLDEPQHF	TGTGCCAGCAGCTTGGGGCTCGATGAGCCCCAGCATTTT
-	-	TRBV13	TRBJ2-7	CASSLGTTGYEQYF	TGTGCCAGCAGCTTGGGGACAACCGGCTACGAGCAGTACTTC
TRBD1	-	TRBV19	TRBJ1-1	CASSISLNRGSTEAFF	TGTGCCAGTAGTATAAGCTTAAACAGGGGGAGCACTGAAGCTTTCTTT
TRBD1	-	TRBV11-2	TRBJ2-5	CASSLILDRKETQYF	TGTGCCAGCAGCCTTATTTTGGACAGGAAAGAGACCCAGTACTTC
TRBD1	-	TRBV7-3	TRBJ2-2	CASSRGTGDTGELFF	TGTGCCAGCAGCCGCGGGACAGGGGACACCGGGGAGCTGTTTTTT
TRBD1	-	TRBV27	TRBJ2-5	CASSRGQDSMGTQYF	TGTGCCAGCAGTCGAGGACAGGATTCCATGGGGACCCAGTACTTC
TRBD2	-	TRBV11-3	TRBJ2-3	CASSCELAGASSSTDTQYF	TGTGCCAGCAGCTGCGAACTAGCGGGGGCCTCTTCTAGCACAGATACGCAGTATTTT
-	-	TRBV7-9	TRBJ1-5	CASSQQGDQPQHF	TGTGCCAGCAGCCAACAGGGCGATCAGCCCCAGCATTTT
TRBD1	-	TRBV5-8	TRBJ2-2	CASRVPNGDSRRGNTGELFF	TGTGCCAGCAGAGTGCCAAACGGGGACAGCCGCCGCGGAAACACCGGGGAGCTGTTTTTT